This T cell receptor (beta chain) was sequenced during a study of control samples from healthy donors and cancer patients. This table comes from immunoSEQ multiplex PCR, and its TCRdb copy is limited to in-frame clones, with some not included. The table includes some 150,000 clones, about 94% detected once. V gave up 4 bases and J gave up 6 bases, with 15 bases separating them. The CDR3 has 15 residues. From germline, CDR1 is MNHEY and CDR2 SMNVEV (reference sequence). This TCR came from a man aged 35 to 55 in good health. Sequencing was carried out using blood. The V call is TRBV27, the J call TRBJ1-4; D is possibly TRBD1 (6 bases). The CDR3 coding sequence is TGTGCCAGCAGTTATTGGGGGGCGTCTGATGAAAAACTGTTTTTT. Translation gives CASSYWGASDEKLFF.